These 21 T cell receptor beta chains were sequenced from one sample in a study of CD8+ T cells in alopecia areata. Extraction and reverse transcription of RNA yielded cDNA as the sequencing template. Profiling relied on immunoSEQ multiplex PCR, and the TCRdb table lists in-frame clones only, not all of them. Listed for the sample are 290,000 or so clones, none seen a single time. The authors sorted pooled cutaneous lymph node cells using CD4, CD8alpha, NKG2D, NKG2ACE and other markers. Sequenced: CD4+ T cells sorted from a lymph node. The receptor set was obtained from a C3H/HeJ mouse with alopecia areata. Strain haplotype (MHC): H2-k.

This clone was counted a few times. Gene names refer to mouse genes. Coverage ceases 4 residues before the CDR3 finishes, and the germline J gene fills in the end. The same CDR3 arises from other DNA sequences in this sample as well. V is TRBV13-3 and J is TRBJ2-1; 10 nucleotides line up with TRBD2. This CDR3 region has 12 residues. CDR1 is NNHDY and CDR2 is SYVADS in the germline V gene. The CDR3 protein is CASRTGGAEQFF. CDR3 DNA, as far as it was read: TGTGCCAGCAGGACTGGGGGGGCT.

In this sample, this clone turned up a few times. Genes and germline come from the mouse. The CDR3 end lies 4 residues beyond the end of the read and is filled in from the germline J gene. The gene calls are TRBV13-1 and TRBJ2-3; TRBD2 agrees at 9 bases. Germline V gene sequence: CDR1 NSHNY, CDR2 SYGAGN. V shed 1 base and J 3 bases; nucleotides not matched to a gene: 6. The CDR3 is 16 amino acids. The CDR3 loop reads CASSDLGGREAETLYF. CDR3 DNA, as far as it was read: TGTGCCAGCAGTGATTTGGGGGGGCGCGAAGCAGAA.

There are a few counts of this clone. Gene names are mouse gene names. The read terminates 4 residues before the CDR3 end, so the remaining end is supplied by the germline J gene. This chain connects TRBV19 to TRBJ2-1; the D gene is possibly TRBD1 (6 bases). Trimming pared 6 bases from V and 0 bases from J, leaving 10 bases between. Germline V CDR1 and CDR2: FNHDT, SITEND (reference sequence). The CDR3 runs 14 residues. The DNA read from the CDR3 is TGTGCCAGCACCCGGGACAATAACTATGCT. Translated: CASTRDNNYA. From start to end, the CDR3 is CASTRDNNYAEQFF.

A remark on this clone: Mouse gene names and germline throughout. The read ends 4 residues early relative to the CDR3; the germline J gene fills the gap. The same CDR3 is also encoded by other DNA sequences in this sample. The V call is TRBV19, the J call TRBJ2-2, with D possibly TRBD1 on 5 matching bases. V was cut by 2 bases and J by 3 bases, with 8 bases left in between. CDR1 and CDR2 (germline): FNHDT, SITEND (reference sequence). This CDR3 has 14 amino acids. The sequenced CDR3 bases are TGTGCCAGCAGTATTGAGGGGTACACCGGG. This encodes CASSIEGYTG. The whole CDR3 sequence reads CASSIEGYTGQLYF. The full variable domain, completed using reference TRBV19 and TRBJ2-2, is GGIITQTPKFLIGQEGQKLTLKCQQNFNHDTMYWYRQDSGKGLRLIYYSITENDLQKGDLSEGYDASREKKSSFSLTVTSAQKNEMAVFLCASSIEGYTGQLYFGEGSKLTVL.

Worth noting for this clone: The gene names given are mouse names. Read sequence stops 4 residues before the CDR3 end, and the germline J gene provides the missing end. The rearrangement uses TRBV13-1 and TRBJ2-2; TRBD1 matches 7 bases. The germline V gene encodes CDR1 NSHNY and CDR2 SYGAGN. CDR3 length: 13 amino acids. The ends lost 5 bases at V and 2 bases at J; junction bases unmatched: 0. The CDR3 protein is CASRQGNTGQLYF. Incomplete CDR3 DNA: TGTGCCAGCAGACAGGGGAACACCGGG.

Concerning this clone: Germline and genes here are mouse. The missing CDR3 end, 4 residues past where the read stops, is filled in from the germline J gene. This chain joins TRBV19 and TRBJ2-2, with D tentatively TRBD1 (7 bases). V was trimmed by 1 base and J by 4 bases, leaving 14 bases between them. This CDR3 is built from 16 residues. CDR1 and CDR2 from the germline V gene are FNHDT and SITEND (reference sequence). This CDR3 reads CASSISRGRATGQLYF. CDR3 bases read: TGTGCCAGCAGTATAAGTAGGGGGCGCGCCACCGGG.

Regarding this clone: The genes and germline here are from mouse. The read is 4 residues too short to cover the CDR3 end, so that end is filled in from the germline J gene. The rearrangement links TRBV17 to TRBJ2-1; D perhaps matches TRBD2 (6 bases). The CDR3 contains 14 residues. Germline values: CDR1 MNHDT, CDR2 YYDKIL. Trimming pared 1 base from V and 3 bases from J, leaving 7 bases between. The CDR3: CASSRGGVYAEQFF. CDR3 bases read: TGTGCTAGCAGTAGAGGGGGGGTCTATGCT. The full variable domain, rest sourced from reference TRBV17 and TRBJ2-1, is DTTVKQNPRYKLARVGKPVNLICSQTMNHDTMYWYQKKPNQAPKLLLFYYDKILNREADTFEKFQSSRPNNSFCSLYIGSAGLEYSAMYLCASSRGGVYAEQFFGPGTRLTVL.

This clone was seen a few times. Gene names are the mouse ones. The read terminates 4 residues before the CDR3 end, so the remaining end is supplied by the germline J gene. Other DNA variants within this sample encode the same CDR3. The chain employs TRBV19 and TRBJ2-3; TRBD1 aligns across 8 bases. The CDR3 covers 15 residues. V shed 1 base and J 0 bases; nucleotides not matched to a gene: 1. Germline V gene lookup returns CDR1 FNHDT and CDR2 SITEND (reference sequence). The CDR3 region is CASSITGGSAETLYF. CDR3 DNA (partial): TGTGCCAGCAGTATAACAGGGGGTAGTGCAGAA.

Only a few counts were recorded for this clone. Genes and germline are mouse. The CDR3 end falls 4 residues outside the read, so it is completed with the germline J gene. Other DNA sequences of this sample code for an identical CDR3. This chain connects TRBV19 to TRBJ2-2, with TRBD1 identical over 10 bases. After removal of 4 bases from V and 3 bases from J, the junction contained 3 bases not matched to a gene. The CDR3 consists of 15 residues. Germline CDR1 and CDR2: FNHDT and SITEND (reference sequence). The CDR3: CASSPGTGDTGQLYF. The DNA read from the CDR3 is TGTGCCAGCAGTCCCGGGACAGGGGACACCGGG.

On this clone itself: The gene symbols are mouse symbols. The read ends 3 residues early relative to the CDR3; the germline J gene fills the gap. V gene TRBV31 combines with J gene TRBJ1-6, with D tentatively TRBD1 (5 bases). TRBJ1-6 falls under the ORF class, with uncertain function. This CDR3 has 11 amino acids. V was cut by 5 bases and J by 8 bases, with 7 bases left in between. Germline CDR1 GKSSPN, CDR2 SITVG. The CDR3 region is CAWGQDSPLYF. The CDR3 DNA, read in part, is TGTGCCTGGGGACAAGATTCGCCC.

This clone was detected a few times. All gene names here are mouse names. The read ends 4 residues early relative to the CDR3; the germline J gene fills the gap. This rearrangement joins TRBV13-1 to TRBJ2-7; perhaps TRBD2 as D (6 bases). The CDR3 is 14 amino acids. Trimming left V 3 bases short and J 3 bases short, with 13 bases between. Germline V gene data show CDR1 as NSHNY and CDR2 as SYGAGN. The CDR3 sequence is CASSAQGLNYEQYF. CDR3 bases read: TGTGCCAGCAGTGCCCAGGGACTTAACTAT.

On this clone itself: Mouse gene names and germline throughout. The read ends 3 residues shy of where the CDR3 ends; the end is completed using the germline J gene. The chain recombines TRBV13-1 with TRBJ1-6, with a weak D call TRBD1 (6 bases). TRBJ1-6 is recorded as an ORF, its role being uncertain. V was cut by 5 bases and J by 4 bases, with 10 bases left in between. The V gene's germline CDR1 is NSHNY and CDR2 SYGAGN. The CDR3 runs 14 residues. CDR3 in amino acids: CASRAGDYNSPLYF. The sequenced CDR3 bases are TGTGCCAGCAGGGCAGGGGATTATAATTCGCCC.

With regard to this clone: All gene names here are mouse names. The read comes to an end 3 residues before the CDR3 does, leaving the germline J gene to fill in the end. The J gene is TRBJ1-6, the V gene TRBV31, with D possibly matching TRBD1 (6 bases). TRBJ1-6 is sorted into the ORF group, with uncertain function. Germline CDR1 GKSSPN, CDR2 SITVG. This CDR3 comprises 12 residues. V was trimmed by 4 bases and J by 8 bases, leaving 9 bases between them. CDR3 loop: CAWTGVYSPLYF. The DNA read from the CDR3 is TGTGCCTGGACAGGGGTTTATTCGCCC.

This clone has more than one count but fewer than ten. Gene and germline names: mouse. Read data end 4 residues before the CDR3 end; the end is taken from the germline J gene. V gene TRBV13-3 combines with J gene TRBJ2-3; 8 nucleotides align to TRBD2. CDR3 length: 15 residues. With 2 bases clipped from V and 2 bases from J, the junction kept 4 bases outside the gene matches. From germline, CDR1 is NNHDY and CDR2 SYVADS. Here the CDR3 reads CASSDGGAPAETLYF. Incomplete CDR3 DNA: TGTGCCAGCAGTGACGGGGGGGCGCCTGCAGAA.

This clone was observed a few times. Gene names follow the mouse nomenclature. Read sequence stops 4 residues before the CDR3 end, and the germline J gene provides the missing end. The sample carries other DNA sequences with the same CDR3. The chain links TRBV1 to TRBJ2-4, with 12 bases lining up with TRBD1. The germline gives CDR1 NSQYPW, CDR2 LRSPGD (reference sequence). The CDR3 is 16 residues long. Trimming removed 3 bases from V and 3 bases from J; junction bases left unmatched: 4. CDR3 sequence reads: CTCSAGTGGGQNTLYF. The covered CDR3 bases are TGCACCTGCAGTGCCGGGACAGGGGGCGGGCAAAAC. Combining the CDR3 with reference TRBV1 and TRBJ2-4 gives the whole variable domain VTLLEQNPRWRLVPRGQAVNLRCILKNSQYPWMSWYQQDLQKQLQWLFTLRSPGDKEVKSLPGADYLATRVTDTELRLQVANMSQGRTLYCTCSAGTGGGQNTLYFGAGTRLSVL.

This clone was observed a few times. Gene names are the mouse ones. The missing CDR3 end, 4 residues past where the read stops, is filled in from the germline J gene. Other DNA sequences in the sample encode the same CDR3. This chain connects TRBV13-3 to TRBJ2-5; 9 nucleotides line up with TRBD2. The CDR3 spans 14 residues. Germline loops: CDR1 NNHDY, CDR2 SYVADS. The CDR3 bases that were read are TGTGCCAGCAGTGTACTGGGGGGAAGGGAC. It codes for CASSVLGGRD. The full CDR3 protein reads CASSVLGGRDTQYF.

Regarding this clone: Gene names are the mouse ones. The read halts 4 residues ahead of the CDR3 end, with the missing end drawn from the germline J gene. Other DNA sequences in this specimen translate into the identical CDR3. The J gene is TRBJ2-2, the V gene TRBV19; 12 bases are a match to TRBD1. Looked up from germline, CDR1 is FNHDT and CDR2 is SITEND (reference sequence). CDR3 length: 16 amino acids. Trimming took 4 bases from V and 2 from J; bases not matched to a gene: 3. CDR3 DNA (partial): TGTGCCAGCAGTCCGGGACAGGGGGCGAACACCGGG. It encodes CASSPGQGANTG. The full CDR3 protein reads CASSPGQGANTGQLYF. Based on the CDR3 plus reference TRBV19 and TRBJ2-2, the full variable domain is GGIITQTPKFLIGQEGQKLTLKCQQNFNHDTMYWYRQDSGKGLRLIYYSITENDLQKGDLSEGYDASREKKSSFSLTVTSAQKNEMAVFLCASSPGQGANTGQLYFGEGSKLTVL.

As to this clone: Gene names and germline refer to mouse. The read finishes 4 residues shy of the CDR3 end, and the germline J gene is used to complete it. V usage is TRBV17 and J usage is TRBJ2-3; 9 positions match TRBD2. In germline, CDR1 is MNHDT, CDR2 YYDKIL. The CDR3 covers 16 residues. V shed 2 bases, J shed 3 bases, and the junction held 6 bases outside the gene matches. CDR3 bases read: TGTGCTAGCAGTAGACTGGGGGGGGGACGGGCAGAA. It yields the protein CASSRLGGGRAE. The full CDR3 protein is CASSRLGGGRAETLYF.

About this clone: All gene names here are mouse names. With the read ending 4 residues before the CDR3 end, the germline J gene is used to fill in that end. The chain has TRBV13-1 and TRBJ2-2, with 8 bases that match TRBD1. The junction had 9 bases not matched to a gene; V was cut back by 7 bases and J by 1 base. The CDR3 covers 16 residues. Germline lookup yields CDR1 NSHNY and CDR2 SYGAGN. The CDR3 here is CASGLTGGGNTGQLYF. The sequenced part of the CDR3 DNA is TGTGCCAGCGGCCTAACAGGGGGAGGAAACACCGGG.

As regards this clone: Each gene name is a mouse one. The read ends 4 residues early relative to the CDR3; the germline J gene fills the gap. V and J are TRBV19 and TRBJ2-2; 12 positions match TRBD1. Unmatched junction bases numbered 7, after V lost 4 bases and J lost 6 bases. CDR3 size: 16 residues. Germline V gene sequence: CDR1 FNHDT, CDR2 SITEND (reference sequence). The CDR3: CASSPGTGGASGQLYF. The DNA read from the CDR3 is TGTGCCAGCAGTCCCGGGACAGGGGGCGCGTCCGGG.

Turning to this clone: Here the gene names and germline are mouse. The CDR3 end lies 4 residues beyond the end of the read and is filled in from the germline J gene. The rearrangement joins TRBV19 to TRBJ2-1; 8 nucleotides match TRBD1. Germline-derived CDR1 and CDR2 are FNHDT and SITEND (reference sequence). This CDR3 is built from 15 residues. After removal of 4 bases from V and 3 bases from J, the junction contained 6 bases not matched to a gene. CDR3 sequence reads: CASSRPDRGYAEQFF. The sequenced CDR3 bases are TGTGCCAGCAGTCGGCCTGACAGGGGCTATGCT.